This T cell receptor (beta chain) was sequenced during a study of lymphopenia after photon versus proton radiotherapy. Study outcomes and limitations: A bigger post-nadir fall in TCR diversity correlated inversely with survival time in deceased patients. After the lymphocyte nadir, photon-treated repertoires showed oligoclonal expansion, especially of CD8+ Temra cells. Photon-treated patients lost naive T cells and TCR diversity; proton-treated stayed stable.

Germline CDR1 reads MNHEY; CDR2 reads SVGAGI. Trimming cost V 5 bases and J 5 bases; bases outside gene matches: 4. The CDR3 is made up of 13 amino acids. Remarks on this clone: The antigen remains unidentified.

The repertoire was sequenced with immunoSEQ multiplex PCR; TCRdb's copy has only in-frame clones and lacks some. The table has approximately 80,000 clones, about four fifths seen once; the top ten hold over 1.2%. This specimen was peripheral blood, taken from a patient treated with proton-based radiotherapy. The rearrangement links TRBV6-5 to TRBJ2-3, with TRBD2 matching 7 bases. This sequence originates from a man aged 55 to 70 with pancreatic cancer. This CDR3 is CASSSGAGDTQYF. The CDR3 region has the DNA TGTGCCAGCAGTAGCGGGGCGGGAGATACGCAGTATTTT.